A selection of T cell receptor beta chains follows, all from one sample in a study of T cells in Graves' hyperthyroidism and ophthalmopathy. One entry per CDR3 protein, called by TCRdb with MiXCR from the multiplex PCR reads. The sample has 300,000 or so distinct CDR3 sequences, 20% to 25% seen once. Sequenced sample: blood. The origin of the receptors is a woman aged 45-59 years with Graves' hyperthyroidism. Each CDR3 is given with its conserved first and last residue. The D gene is left open where the match is weak. For some rows the clone size is stated as once, few or many, or as a class when expanded; others skip it.

>TRBD1|TRBJ2-7|-|TRBV20-1
TGCAGTGCTAGAGCGCCCGGGACAGCTTACGAGCAGTACTTC
CSARAPGTAYEQYF
>-|TRBJ2-1|-|TRBV12-3/TRBV12-4
TGTGCCAGCAGACCCCTCCTAGGGAATGGGCAGTTCTTC
CASRPLLGNGQFF
>-|TRBJ2-2|few|TRBV5-1
TGCGCCAGCAGCCAAACCCCACAGCCGCGGACCGGGGAGCTGTTTTTT
CASSQTPQPRTGELFF
>-|TRBJ1-2|many|TRBV20-1
TGCAGTGCTAGAAGCGGGTGGCAGACCAACTATGGCTACACCTTC
CSARSGWQTNYGYTF
>-|TRBJ2-5|-|TRBV20-1
TGCAGTGCCCTTTTTCCCCTTACAGGCCAGGTAGAGACCCAGTACTTC
CSALFPLTGQVETQYF
>TRBD2|TRBJ2-1|-|TRBV13
TGTGCCAGCAGCTTAGGCTCAGCGGGGGCCTACAATGAGCAGTTCTTC
CASSLGSAGAYNEQFF
>-|TRBJ2-2|-|TRBV5-1
TGCGCCAGCAGCTTGGATCGGTTATCCGGGGAGCTGTTTTTT
CASSLDRLSGELFF
>TRBD1|TRBJ2-1|-|TRBV29-1
TGCAGCGTTGAATTATGGCAGGGGGTAGGTTATGAGCAGTTCTTC
CSVELWQGVGYEQFF
>-|TRBJ2-7|many|TRBV27
TGTGCCAGCAGTTTCCTAAGGGACTGGCGGTACGAGCAGTACTTC
CASSFLRDWRYEQYF
>TRBD1|TRBJ2-1|-|TRBV24-1
TGTGCCACCAGTCCCCGGGACAGGGGGAATGAGCAGTTCTTC
CATSPRDRGNEQFF
>-|TRBJ2-5|many|TRBV7-6
TGTGCCAGCAGCCCGGATGGGGGGGGCGGAGGGGAGACCCAGTACTTC
CASSPDGGGGGETQYF
>-|TRBJ1-6|few|TRBV28
TGTGCCAGCAGTTATCCGACAGGAGGGAATTCACCCCTCCACTTT
CASSYPTGGNSPLHF
>TRBD1|TRBJ1-1|few|TRBV29-1
TGCAGCGTACGACAGGGAACGAACACTGAAGCTTTCTTT
CSVRQGTNTEAFF
>-|TRBJ2-7|-|TRBV4-1
TGCGCCAGCAGCCAAGAATACGGGATATACGAGCAGTACTTC
CASSQEYGIYEQYF